This T cell receptor (beta chain) was recovered during a study of blood T cells in healthy people across ages. Peripheral blood was drawn, ten milliliters per donor. Sample-barcoded 5' priming and a J-beta primer mix drove a second PCR of roughly 7 to 11 cycles. TCRdb passed the 5' RACE reads through MiXCR, listing each CDR3 protein once. This sample yields hundreds of thousands of distinct CDR3 sequences, of which more than 45% are seen a single time; roughly 13% belongs to the top ten. Germline V gene lookup returns CDR1 DFQATT and CDR2 SNEGSKA (reference sequence). Trimming shortened V by 0 bases and J by 7 bases, and 5 bases separated the two germline ends. There are 11 residues in the CDR3.

Sequencing input: blood. This receptor was obtained from a woman of 80 years or more in good health. The V and J genes are TRBV20-1 and TRBJ2-3; D gene uncertain. The CDR3 loop reads CSARDANTQYF. In DNA, the CDR3 is TGCAGTGCTAGAGATGCCAATACGCAGTATTTT.